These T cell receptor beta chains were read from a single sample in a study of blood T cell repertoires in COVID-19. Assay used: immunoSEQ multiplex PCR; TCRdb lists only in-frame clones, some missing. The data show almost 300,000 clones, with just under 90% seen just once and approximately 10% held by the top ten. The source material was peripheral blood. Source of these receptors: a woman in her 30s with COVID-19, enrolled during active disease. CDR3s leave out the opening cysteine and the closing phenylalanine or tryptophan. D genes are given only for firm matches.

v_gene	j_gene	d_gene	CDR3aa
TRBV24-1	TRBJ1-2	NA	ATSDLRTTAGGYT
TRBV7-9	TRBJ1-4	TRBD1	ASSSADRGNEKLF
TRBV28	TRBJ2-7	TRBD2	ASSLSIGAGGSHEQY
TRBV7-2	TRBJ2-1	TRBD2	ASSRGLANEQF
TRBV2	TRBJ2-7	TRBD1	ASSEGQGASYEQY
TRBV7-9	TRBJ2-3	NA	ASSFDLRRLLLTDTQY
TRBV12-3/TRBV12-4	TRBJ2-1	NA	ASSFVRSEQF
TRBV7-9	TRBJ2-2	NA	ASSLGVRGSTGELF
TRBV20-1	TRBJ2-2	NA	SASRRASAGELF
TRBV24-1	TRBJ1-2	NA	ATSTGGGNGYT
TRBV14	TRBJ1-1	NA	ASSLGGNTEAF
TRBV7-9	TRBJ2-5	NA	ASSRGGGQETQY